This record concerns one T cell receptor (beta chain) sequence. No antigen is known for it. Sequencing was performed with immunoSEQ multiplex PCR; in TCRdb, only in-frame clones are kept and a portion is missing. The data show hundreds of thousands of clones, with less than 95% seen just once and approximately 3.1% held by the top ten. The data derive from a study of cytomegalovirus exposure and HLA in healthy donors. The V and J ends lost 5 bases and 4 bases, in that order; junction bases with no gene match: 9. The CDR3 has 15 amino acids. Germline loops: CDR1 MNHEY, CDR2 SMNVEV (reference sequence). General study findings and limits: Across donors, most TCRs were seen rarely, yet some public ones were widespread.

The J gene is TRBJ2-3, the V gene TRBV27; 7 nucleotides line up with TRBD2. The TCR comes from a woman between 25 and 40 years old in good health and CMV-seronegative. Material: PBMCs. CDR3: CASSPSSTSPDTQYF. In DNA, the CDR3 is TGTGCCAGCAGTCCATCTTCGACTAGCCCAGATACGCAGTATTTT.